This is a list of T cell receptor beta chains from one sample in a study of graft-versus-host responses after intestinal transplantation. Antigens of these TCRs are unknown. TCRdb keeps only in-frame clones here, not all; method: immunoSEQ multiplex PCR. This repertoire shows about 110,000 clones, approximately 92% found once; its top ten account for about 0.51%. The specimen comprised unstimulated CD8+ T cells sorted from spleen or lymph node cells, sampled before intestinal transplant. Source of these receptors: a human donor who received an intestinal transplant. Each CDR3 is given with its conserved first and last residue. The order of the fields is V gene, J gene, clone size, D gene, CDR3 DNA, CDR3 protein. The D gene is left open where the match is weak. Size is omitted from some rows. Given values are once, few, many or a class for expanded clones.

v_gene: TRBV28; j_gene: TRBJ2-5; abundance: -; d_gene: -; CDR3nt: TGTGCCAGCAGCTCCGGCGCAGGCCGGGAGACCCAGTACTTC; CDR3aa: CASSSGAGRETQYF
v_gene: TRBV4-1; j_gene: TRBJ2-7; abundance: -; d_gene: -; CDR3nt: TGCGCCAGCAGCCAAGATGTGGAGGGGGCCTACGAGCAGTACTTC; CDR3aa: CASSQDVEGAYEQYF
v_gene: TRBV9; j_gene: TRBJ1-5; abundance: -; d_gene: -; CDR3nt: TGTGCCAGCAGCCCCGACCCAACAGGGCCTAAGAATCAGCCCCAGCATTTT; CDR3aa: CASSPDPTGPKNQPQHF
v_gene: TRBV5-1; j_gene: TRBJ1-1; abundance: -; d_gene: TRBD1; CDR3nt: TGCGCCAGCAGCTTGGGACCACAGGGGGTGAACACTGAAGCTTTCTTT; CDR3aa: CASSLGPQGVNTEAFF
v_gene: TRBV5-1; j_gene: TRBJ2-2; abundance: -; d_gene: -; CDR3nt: TGCGCCAGCAGCTGGACCCTGCAGGGAACGAACACCGGGGAGCTGTTTTTT; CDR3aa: CASSWTLQGTNTGELFF
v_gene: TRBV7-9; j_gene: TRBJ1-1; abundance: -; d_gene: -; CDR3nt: TGTGCCAGCAGCTTACCAGACAATGAAGCTTTCTTT; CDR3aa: CASSLPDNEAFF
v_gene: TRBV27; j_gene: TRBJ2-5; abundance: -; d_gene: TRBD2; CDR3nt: TGTGCCAGCAGTCCCTCGGGGGGACTAGCGCAAGAGACCCAGTACTTC; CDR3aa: CASSPSGGLAQETQYF
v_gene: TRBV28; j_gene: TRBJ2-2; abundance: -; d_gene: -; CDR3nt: TGTGCCGGAGACGGAGTGGGACACCGGAACACCGGGGAGCTGTTTTTT; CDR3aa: CAGDGVGHRNTGELFF
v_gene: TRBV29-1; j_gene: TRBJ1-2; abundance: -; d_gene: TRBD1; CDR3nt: TGCAGCGTGGCGGGACAGGACTATGGCTACACCTTC; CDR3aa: CSVAGQDYGYTF
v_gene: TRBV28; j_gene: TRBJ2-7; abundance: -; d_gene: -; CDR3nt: TGTGCCAGCAGTTCCCCAGACCTTAGGGACGAGCAGTACTTC; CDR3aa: CASSSPDLRDEQYF
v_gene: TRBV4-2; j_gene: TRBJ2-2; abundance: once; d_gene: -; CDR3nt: TGTGCCAGCAGCCTAAATAGGGGGGAGCTGTTTTTT; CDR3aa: CASSLNRGELFF
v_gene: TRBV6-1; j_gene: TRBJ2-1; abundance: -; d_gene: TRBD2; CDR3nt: TGTGCCAGCAGTGACGAGACTAGCGGATACAATGAGCAGTTCTTC; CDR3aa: CASSDETSGYNEQFF
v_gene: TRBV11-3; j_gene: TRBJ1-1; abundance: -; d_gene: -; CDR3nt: TGTGCCAGCAGCTTGGGGGGTGGAGAAGCTTTCTTT; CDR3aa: CASSLGGGEAFF
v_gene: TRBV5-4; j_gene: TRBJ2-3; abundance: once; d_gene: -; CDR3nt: TGTGCCAGCAGCTGGGGCACAGATACGCAGTATTTT; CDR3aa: CASSWGTDTQYF
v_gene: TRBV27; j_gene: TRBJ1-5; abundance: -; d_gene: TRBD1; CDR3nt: TGTGCCAGCATGGGACAGGGGAGCCGACAGCCCCAGCATTTT; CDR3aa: CASMGQGSRQPQHF
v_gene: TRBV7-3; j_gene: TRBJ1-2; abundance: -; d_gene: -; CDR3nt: TGTGCCAGCAGTCCTGGACCGGGGCGTCAGGGCTACACCTTC; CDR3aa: CASSPGPGRQGYTF
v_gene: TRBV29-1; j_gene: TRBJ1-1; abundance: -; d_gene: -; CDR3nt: TGCAGCGTTGAAGGTTGGGACCGCGGGGGTGCCGGACAAGCTTTCTTT; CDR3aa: CSVEGWDRGGAGQAFF
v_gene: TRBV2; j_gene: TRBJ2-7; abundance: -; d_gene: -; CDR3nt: TGTGCCAGCAGTGAATCGAACAGCTCCTACGAGCAGTACTTC; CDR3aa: CASSESNSSYEQYF
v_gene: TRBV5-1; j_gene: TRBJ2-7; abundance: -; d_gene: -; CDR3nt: TGCGCCAGCAGCTTGCGGGAGTCCTACGAGCAGTACTTC; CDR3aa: CASSLRESYEQYF
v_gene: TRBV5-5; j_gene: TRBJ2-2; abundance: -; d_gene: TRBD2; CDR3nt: TGTGCCAGCAGCTTAACTAGCGGGAGAATCCTCGGGGAGCTGTTTTTT; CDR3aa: CASSLTSGRILGELFF
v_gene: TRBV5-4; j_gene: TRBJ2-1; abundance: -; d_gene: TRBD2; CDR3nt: TGTGCCAGCAGCTTTCGGGCGGGAGGTCATGAGCAGTTCTTC; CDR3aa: CASSFRAGGHEQFF
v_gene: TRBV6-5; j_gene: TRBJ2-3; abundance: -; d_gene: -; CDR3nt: TGTGCCAGCAGTCCAGGAAAGGGCTGGGATACGCAGTATTTT; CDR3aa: CASSPGKGWDTQYF
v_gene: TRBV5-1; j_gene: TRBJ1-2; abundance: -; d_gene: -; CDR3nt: TGCGCCAGCAGCTTGGAGGCAGGGCGAGGCAACTATGGCTACACCTTC; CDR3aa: CASSLEAGRGNYGYTF
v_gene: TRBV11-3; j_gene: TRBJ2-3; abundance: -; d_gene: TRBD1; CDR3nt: TGTGCCAGCAGCTTGACAGGGTATATCACAGATACGCAGTATTTT; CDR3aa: CASSLTGYITDTQYF
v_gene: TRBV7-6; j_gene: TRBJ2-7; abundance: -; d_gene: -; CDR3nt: TGTGCCAGCAGCTTGACAGATAATAGCTACGAGCAGTACTTC; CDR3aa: CASSLTDNSYEQYF
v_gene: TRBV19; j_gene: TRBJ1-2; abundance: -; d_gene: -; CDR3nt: TGTGCCAGTAGTCCGTCCCCGGGACTGGTCTATGGCTACACCTTC; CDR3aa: CASSPSPGLVYGYTF
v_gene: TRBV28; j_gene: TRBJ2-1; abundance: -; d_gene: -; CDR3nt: TGTGCCAGCAGTAAACCCTATAATGAGCAGTTCTTC; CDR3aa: CASSKPYNEQFF